This T cell receptor (beta chain) was sequenced for a study of cytomegalovirus exposure and HLA in healthy donors. Primers: 60 Vbeta forward and 13 Jbeta reverse. Clones were sequenced by immunoSEQ multiplex PCR, and TCRdb holds only the in-frame ones, with some missing. The sample contains about 110,000 clones, around 75% of which appear only once. Sequenced: PBMCs. The TCR sequence derives from a male donor in good health and CMV-seropositive.

CDR3 DNA sequence: TGTGCCAGCTCTTCCCTCTCTTCAGACACTGAAGCTTTCTTT. It yields the protein CASSSLSSDTEAFF. The chain employs TRBV18 and TRBJ1-1; unclear D gene. Germline V CDR1 and CDR2: KGHSH, LQKENI. The CDR3 runs 14 residues. Trimming stripped 6 bases from V and 3 bases from J, with 14 bases between.